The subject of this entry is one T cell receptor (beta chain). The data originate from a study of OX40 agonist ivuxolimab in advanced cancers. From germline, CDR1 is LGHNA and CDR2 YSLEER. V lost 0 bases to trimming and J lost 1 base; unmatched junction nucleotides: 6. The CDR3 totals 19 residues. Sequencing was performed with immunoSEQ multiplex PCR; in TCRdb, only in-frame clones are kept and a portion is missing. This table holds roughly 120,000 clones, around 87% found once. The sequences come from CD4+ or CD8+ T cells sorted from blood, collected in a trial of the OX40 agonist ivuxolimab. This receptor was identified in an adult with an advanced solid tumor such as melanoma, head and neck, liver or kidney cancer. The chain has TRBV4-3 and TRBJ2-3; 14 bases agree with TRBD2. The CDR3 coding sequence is TGCGCCAGCAGCCAAGATACGACTAGCGGGGGGGGCGGCACAGATACGCAGTATTTT. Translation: CASSQDTTSGGGGTDTQYF.